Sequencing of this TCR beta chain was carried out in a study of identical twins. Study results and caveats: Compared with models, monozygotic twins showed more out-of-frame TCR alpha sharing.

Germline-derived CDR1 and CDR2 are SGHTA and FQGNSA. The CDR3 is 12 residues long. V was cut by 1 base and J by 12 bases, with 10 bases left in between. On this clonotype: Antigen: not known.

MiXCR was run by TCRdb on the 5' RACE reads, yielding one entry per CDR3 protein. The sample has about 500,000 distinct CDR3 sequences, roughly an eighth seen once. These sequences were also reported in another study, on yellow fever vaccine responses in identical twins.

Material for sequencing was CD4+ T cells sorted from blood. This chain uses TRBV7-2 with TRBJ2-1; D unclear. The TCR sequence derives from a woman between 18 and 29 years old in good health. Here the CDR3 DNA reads TGTGCCAGCAGCTTAGTCGGATTAGGGCAGTTCTTC. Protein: CASSLVGLGQFF.